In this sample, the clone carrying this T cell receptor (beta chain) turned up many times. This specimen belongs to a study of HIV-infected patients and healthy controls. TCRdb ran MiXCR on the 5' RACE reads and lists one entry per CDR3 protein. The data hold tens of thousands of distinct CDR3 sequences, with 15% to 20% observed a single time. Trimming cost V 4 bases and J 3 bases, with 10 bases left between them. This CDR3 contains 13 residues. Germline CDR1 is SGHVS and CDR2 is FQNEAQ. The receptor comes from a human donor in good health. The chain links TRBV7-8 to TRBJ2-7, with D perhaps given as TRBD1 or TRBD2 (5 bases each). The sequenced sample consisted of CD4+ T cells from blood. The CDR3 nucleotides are TGTGCCAGCAGCTCACTTGGGGGCTACGAGCAGTACTTC. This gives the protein CASSSLGGYEQYF.